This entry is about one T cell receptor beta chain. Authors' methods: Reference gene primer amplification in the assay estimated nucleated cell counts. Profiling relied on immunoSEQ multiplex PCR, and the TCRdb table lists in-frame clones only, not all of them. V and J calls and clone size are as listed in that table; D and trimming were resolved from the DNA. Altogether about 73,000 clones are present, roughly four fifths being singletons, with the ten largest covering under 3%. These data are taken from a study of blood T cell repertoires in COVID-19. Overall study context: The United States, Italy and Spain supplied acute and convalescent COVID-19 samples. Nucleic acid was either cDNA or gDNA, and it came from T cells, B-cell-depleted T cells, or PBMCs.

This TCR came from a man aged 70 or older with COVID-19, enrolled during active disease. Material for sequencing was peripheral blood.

The CDR3 DNA is TGTGCCAGCAGAACAGGGAGTAATTCACCCCTCCACTTT. Amino acids: CASRTGSNSPLHF. The rearrangement uses TRBV6-5 and TRBJ1-6; D might be TRBD1 (6 bases). The germline CDR1 and CDR2 sequences are MNHEY and SVGAGI. The CDR3 covers 13 residues. Trimming removed 6 bases at V and 6 bases at J, with 9 bases between.